What follows describes a single T cell receptor beta chain. Its antigen is undetermined. This specimen comes from a study of CD8+CD57+ T cells in acquired aplastic anemia. The germline V gene encodes CDR1 SNHLY and CDR2 FYNNEI. The length of the CDR3 is 11 residues. The ends were cut back, 7 bases at V and 7 bases at J, with 10 bases in the middle. Study findings and constraints: About 29 sequences, all CD8+ CDR3, were shared between patients and controls.

The use of genomic DNA as template underpinned the TCR beta VDJ and CDR3 profiling. TCRdb fed the reads into MiXCR, producing one record per CDR3 protein. Here the sample spans 150,000 or so distinct CDR3 sequences, about 45% being singletons. Sequencing was done on patients that had shown CD8+CD57+ cell expansion by flow cytometry. Sequencing was performed on sorted CD4+, CD8+, or CD8+CD57+ T cells (not recorded which) from PBMCs. The V gene is TRBV2, the J gene TRBJ1-1; D is unclear. The clonotype originates from a human donor with aplastic anemia. The CDR3 region has the DNA TGTGCCAGCATCCCGCAGTATGAAGCTTTCTTT. Amino acids: CASIPQYEAFF.